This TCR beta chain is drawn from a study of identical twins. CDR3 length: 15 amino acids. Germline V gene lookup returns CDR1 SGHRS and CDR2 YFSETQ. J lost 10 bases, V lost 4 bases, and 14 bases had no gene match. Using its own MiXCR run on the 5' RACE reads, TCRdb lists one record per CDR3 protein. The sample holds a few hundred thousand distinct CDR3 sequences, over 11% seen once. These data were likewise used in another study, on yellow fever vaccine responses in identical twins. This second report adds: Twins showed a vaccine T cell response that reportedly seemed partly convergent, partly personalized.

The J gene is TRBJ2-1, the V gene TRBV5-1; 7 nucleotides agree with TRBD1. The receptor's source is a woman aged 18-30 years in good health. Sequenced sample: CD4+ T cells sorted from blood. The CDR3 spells CASSPGGQAEREQFF. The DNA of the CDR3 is TGCGCCAGCAGCCCGGGCGGACAGGCGGAACGGGAGCAGTTCTTC.